These 32 T cell receptor beta chains were all obtained from the same sample, sequenced in a study of T-cell reconstitution after alpha-beta-depleted transplantation in children. Preparation of the TCRbeta library used unique molecular identifiers. One entry per CDR3 protein results from TCRdb running MiXCR on the PCR reads. Seen here are about 340,000 distinct CDR3 sequences, over 9% observed once, and the top ten hold around 2.3%. The specimen comprised PBMCs from the stem cell graft donor, sampled from the stem cell graft. These receptors were taken from a human donor who donated a stem cell graft to a child with acute lymphoblastic leukemia.

The V call is TRBV20-1, the J call TRBJ2-1, with 12 bases identical to TRBD2. The CDR3 runs 17 residues. V dropped 1 base and J dropped 11; count of bases not matched to a gene: 15. Germline assignment: CDR1 DFQATT and CDR2 SNEGSKA (reference sequence). This CDR3 is CSARVDGGGLAGTKQFF. The DNA for the CDR3 is TGCAGTGCTAGAGTCGACGGGGGAGGACTAGCGGGGACAAAGCAGTTCTTC.

Only a few counts were recorded for this clonotype. The CDR3 sequence: CASSPRPSPEFF. CDR3 DNA sequence: TGTGCCAGCAGTCCCCGCCCCAGCCCGGAGTTCTTC. V is TRBV27 and J is TRBJ2-1; the D is unclear. V lost 5 bases and J 14 bases, leaving 16 bases between the germline ends. Germline CDR1 and CDR2: MNHEY and SMNVEV (reference sequence). The CDR3 consists of 12 residues.

The sample holds many counts of this clonotype. The chain links TRBV29-1 to TRBJ2-7; D not resolved. V lost 1 base and J 8 bases, leaving 18 bases between the germline ends. The CDR3 has 14 amino acids. Germline CDR1 and CDR2: SQVTM and ANQGSEA. CDR3 sequence: CSVEAPEPSTKQYF. In DNA, the CDR3 is TGCAGCGTTGAAGCCCCGGAGCCCTCTACGAAGCAGTACTTC.

This rearrangement joins TRBV7-2 to TRBJ2-5, with D unclear. V lost 2 bases and J 0 bases, leaving 7 bases between the germline ends. This CDR3 contains 14 residues. CDR1 and CDR2 (germline): SGHTA, FQGNSA. DNA of the CDR3: TGTGCCAGCAGCTTACCAATGTACCAAGAGACCCAGTACTTC. This sequence encodes CASSLPMYQETQYF.

The chain has TRBV18 and TRBJ1-1; the D is unclear. CDR3 length equals 13 residues. From germline, CDR1 is KGHSH and CDR2 LQKENI. Trimming pared 1 base from V and 4 bases from J, leaving 7 bases between. The DNA for the CDR3 is TGTGCCAGCTCACCACGGGTGGGCACTGAAGCTTTCTTT. This codes for CASSPRVGTEAFF.

The genes are TRBV20-1 and TRBJ2-1; a weak D match, TRBD1 (5 bases). The germline V and J ends were trimmed by 0 bases and 8 bases, with 8 bases remaining between them. This CDR3 has 12 amino acids. Germline V gives CDR1 DFQATT, CDR2 SNEGSKA (reference sequence). The CDR3: CSARESGYEQFF. Written as DNA, the CDR3 is TGCAGTGCTAGAGAGTCAGGGTATGAGCAGTTCTTC.

The chain couples TRBV28 to TRBJ2-3; the match to TRBD2 covers 11 bases. Per the germline V gene, CDR1 is MDHEN and CDR2 is SYDVKM. V shed 4 bases, J shed 2 bases, and the junction held 5 bases outside the gene matches. The CDR3 sequence is 16 residues long. The CDR3: CASSYRGLAVTDTQYF. The CDR3 nucleotides are TGTGCCAGCAGTTACAGGGGACTAGCGGTCACAGATACGCAGTATTTT.

Only one count was recorded for this clonotype. A read error may produce the germline difference seen at one junction end. This rearrangement joins TRBV5-1 to TRBJ2-7; 8 positions match TRBD2. Germline V gene data show CDR1 as SGHRS and CDR2 as YFSETQ. CDR3 length equals 15 residues. Here the CDR3 DNA reads TGCGCCGGCAGCTTGGAAGTCCTAGCGGGCTACGAGCAGTACTTC. The encoded protein is CAGSLEVLAGYEQYF. Complete variable domain (other parts from reference TRBV5-1 and TRBJ2-7): KAGVTQTPRYLIKTRGQQVTLSCSPISGHRSVSWYQQTPGQGLQFLFEYFSETQRNKGNFPGRFSGRQFSNSRSEMNVSTLELGDSALYLCAGSLEVLAGYEQYFGPGTRLTVT.

The chain links TRBV5-1 to TRBJ2-1, with D possibly matching TRBD1 (6 bases). The CDR3 consists of 15 residues. V lost 0 bases and J lost 7, with 14 bases in between. Looked up from germline, CDR1 is SGHRS and CDR2 is YFSETQ. CDR3 sequence: CASSLAQGLINEQFF. As DNA, the CDR3 is TGCGCCAGCAGCTTGGCCCAGGGGTTGATAAATGAGCAGTTCTTC.

Only a few counts were recorded for this clonotype. This chain uses TRBV6-2 or TRBV6-3 with TRBJ2-7; 11 bases agree with TRBD2. The CDR3 sequence is 16 residues long. The junction had 4 bases not matched to a gene; V was cut back by 3 bases and J by 0 bases. Germline lookup yields CDR1 MNHEY and CDR2 SVGEGT. The CDR3 spells CASSYLAGGISYEQYF. The CDR3 region has the DNA TGTGCCAGCAGTTATTTAGCGGGAGGGATCTCCTACGAGCAGTACTTC.

This clonotype was seen a handful of times. The J gene is TRBJ2-1, the V gene TRBV5-6; tentatively, D is TRBD2 (5 bases). Trimming removed 2 bases from V and 6 bases from J, with 12 bases in between. The CDR3 contains 14 residues. Germline CDR1 and CDR2: SGHDT and YYEEEE. CDR3 protein: CASSFERRTNEQFF. The CDR3 nucleotides read TGTGCCAGCAGCTTCGAGCGGAGGACCAATGAGCAGTTCTTC.

This chain joins TRBV5-1 and TRBJ2-3; D gene ambiguous. V lost 0 bases, J lost 2 bases, and 10 bases lay in between. The germline V gene encodes CDR1 SGHRS and CDR2 YFSETQ. The CDR3 extends over 15 amino acids. The CDR3 region is CASSLDVASTDTQYF. The CDR3 coding sequence is TGCGCCAGCAGCTTGGATGTAGCATCCACAGATACGCAGTATTTT.

This clonotype has a count of ten or more. The chain has TRBV7-9 and TRBJ2-7; D is unclear. The CDR3 spans 13 residues. Germline lookup yields CDR1 SEHNR and CDR2 FQNEAQ (reference sequence). V lost 0 bases and J 4 bases, leaving 7 bases between the germline ends. CDR3 amino acids: CASSLAQPYEQYF. The CDR3 DNA reads TGTGCCAGCAGCTTAGCACAGCCTTACGAGCAGTACTTC.

The chain is built from TRBV10-3 and TRBJ2-5; the D is unclear. V was clipped by 3 bases and J by 4 bases, with 18 bases between them. The CDR3 length is 16 residues. CDR1 ENHRY and CDR2 SYGVKD come from the germline V gene. The CDR3 nucleotides are TGTGCCATCAGTGACCCGACTTATGGGTATCGAGAGACCCAGTACTTC. The encoded protein is CAISDPTYGYRETQYF.

This clonotype has a count of ten or more. J is TRBJ2-3 and V is TRBV20-1, with D perhaps assigned TRBD1 or TRBD2 (5 bases each). Germline lookup yields CDR1 DFQATT and CDR2 SNEGSKA (reference sequence). V was clipped by 5 bases and J by 0 bases, with 12 bases between them. The CDR3 length is 14 residues. The chain's CDR3 is CSALRWGSTDTQYF. The DNA of the CDR3 is TGCAGTGCTCTCCGGTGGGGGAGCACAGATACGCAGTATTTT.

There are a few counts of this clonotype. The chain combines TRBV7-2 with TRBJ2-2; D remains ambiguous. The CDR3 contains 11 residues. CDR1 SGHTA and CDR2 FQGNSA come from the germline V gene. The germline V and J ends were trimmed by 5 bases and 8 bases, with 6 bases remaining between them. The DNA of the CDR3 is TGTGCCAGCAGCGGGCGTGGGGAGCTGTTTTTT. This encodes CASSGRGELFF.

The rearrangement uses TRBV12-3 or TRBV12-4 and TRBJ2-6, with D perhaps being TRBD1 or TRBD2 (5 bases each). V was shortened by 5 bases and J by 1 base, with 18 bases between the two germline ends. The CDR3 has 18 amino acids. CDR3: CASSPLRGLGSGANVLTF. CDR3 DNA: TGTGCCAGCAGTCCCCTGAGGGGCTTGGGTTCTGGGGCCAACGTCCTGACTTTC.

As DNA, the CDR3 is TGCGCCAGCAACCGCCCCGGAGAGTCGGAGCAGTACTTC. It encodes CASNRPGESEQYF. This chain connects TRBV10-2 to TRBJ2-7, with no clear D. The CDR3 spans 13 residues. The germline gives CDR1 WSHSY, CDR2 SAAADI. V lost 7 bases and J 7 bases, leaving 17 bases between the germline ends.

This clonotype was detected ten times or more. The chain joins TRBV15 to TRBJ2-7; 10 bases map to TRBD1. V was clipped by 4 bases and J by 2 bases; unmatched bases: 2. The CDR3 loop spans 14 amino acids. Germline lookup yields CDR1 LNHNV and CDR2 YYDKDF (reference sequence). The CDR3 is CATSIGQGAYEQYF. The CDR3 coding sequence is TGTGCCACCAGCATAGGACAGGGGGCCTACGAGCAGTACTTC.

The sample holds a few counts of this clonotype. This chain joins TRBV30 and TRBJ1-6; D possibly corresponds to TRBD1 (6 bases). CDR1 is GTSNPN and CDR2 is SVGIG in the germline V gene (reference sequence). V was cut by 7 bases and J by 7 bases, with 17 bases left in between. The CDR3 runs 14 residues. In DNA, the CDR3 is TGTGCCTCAGGTGGACAGCGGATGAATTCACCCCTCCACTTT. Translated: CASGGQRMNSPLHF.

This clonotype was counted many times. The chain carries TRBV20-1 and TRBJ1-1, with D hard to call. The CDR3 extends over 14 amino acids. Germline CDR1 is DFQATT and CDR2 is SNEGSKA (reference sequence). V was trimmed by 4 bases and J by 5 bases, leaving 17 bases between them. CDR3 DNA: TGCAGTGCTATAACAGTGGAGTCCGTAACTGAAGCTTTCTTT. Its protein is CSAITVESVTEAFF.

The chain combines TRBV7-2 with TRBJ1-6; 10 nucleotides agree with TRBD1. There are 16 residues in the CDR3. V dropped 5 bases and J dropped 8; count of bases not matched to a gene: 9. Per germline, CDR1 SGHTA and CDR2 FQGNSA. The CDR3 sequence is CASSLRWDRGHSPLHF. CDR3 in DNA: TGTGCCAGCAGCCTCCGTTGGGACAGGGGCCATTCACCCCTCCACTTT.

This chain uses TRBV7-2 with TRBJ2-7, with TRBD2 matching 8 bases. Per the germline V gene, CDR1 is SGHTA and CDR2 is FQGNSA. The length of the CDR3 is 14 residues. The trim removed 1 base at V and 3 bases at J, leaving 2 bases unmatched. CDR3 coding DNA: TGTGCCAGCAGCTTAGGAGCGGGAGTCTACGAGCAGTACTTC. The encoded protein is CASSLGAGVYEQYF.

This clonotype was picked up a small number of times. The chain recombines TRBV20-1 with TRBJ1-5, with D hard to call. CDR1 is DFQATT, CDR2 SNEGSKA, per germline (reference sequence). Trimming cost V 0 bases and J 0 bases, with 9 bases left between them. The CDR3 has 15 amino acids. This CDR3 is CSAREAAYSNQPQHF. The CDR3 DNA follows: TGCAGTGCTAGAGAGGCCGCTTATAGCAATCAGCCCCAGCATTTT.

This chain joins TRBV20-1 and TRBJ2-1, with D possibly matching TRBD2 (6 bases). The germline V gene has CDR1 DFQATT and CDR2 SNEGSKA (reference sequence). CDR3 size: 14 residues. V lost 1 base, J lost 3 bases, and 10 bases lay in between. The CDR3 sequence: CSARGLGDYNEQFF. DNA for the CDR3: TGCAGTGCTAGAGGACTAGGGGACTACAATGAGCAGTTCTTC.

In its sample, this clonotype was seen a few times. The V gene is TRBV27, the J gene TRBJ2-1, with 12 bases lining up with TRBD2. The CDR3 extends over 13 amino acids. V lost 9 bases, J lost 10 bases, and 7 bases stayed unmatched. From germline, CDR1 is MNHEY and CDR2 SMNVEV (reference sequence). CDR3 residues: CASRTSGKSEQFF. CDR3 DNA: TGTGCCAGTCGGACTAGCGGGAAGTCCGAGCAGTTCTTC.

This clonotype came up many times. J is TRBJ2-3 and V is TRBV5-1, with unresolved D. This CDR3 is built from 14 residues. Deletions cut 4 bases from V and 5 bases from J, with 14 bases between. Germline V gene data show CDR1 as SGHRS and CDR2 as YFSETQ. CDR3 loop: CASSLGRLLDTQYF. In DNA, the CDR3 is TGCGCCAGCAGCCTCGGAAGGCTCCTAGATACGCAGTATTTT.

V is TRBV4-3 and J is TRBJ2-7; 11 nucleotides match TRBD1. The CDR3 has 16 residues. The trim removed 4 bases at V and 4 bases at J, leaving 9 bases unmatched. Germline V lookup: CDR1 LGHNA, CDR2 YSLEER. This CDR3 reads CASSRGAGQGAYEQYF. DNA of the CDR3: TGCGCCAGCAGCCGAGGCGCCGGACAGGGGGCATACGAGCAGTACTTC.

This clonotype was counted between two and nine times. The genes are TRBV27 and TRBJ1-2; 10 nucleotides align to TRBD1. Trimming removed 6 bases from V and 0 bases from J; junction bases left unmatched: 13. CDR3 size: 18 residues. Germline-derived CDR1 and CDR2 are MNHEY and SMNVEV (reference sequence). The CDR3 is CASSRLGTGVEANYGYTF. In DNA form, the CDR3 reads TGTGCCAGCAGCCGACTGGGGACAGGGGTGGAAGCTAACTATGGCTACACCTTC.

This clonotype has a count of ten or more. The CDR3 sequence is CAISPLRDRDDTDTQYF. The CDR3, as DNA: TGTGCCATCAGCCCACTCCGGGACAGGGATGATACAGATACGCAGTATTTT. The chain uses TRBV10-3 and TRBJ2-3; 9 nucleotides agree with TRBD1. The CDR3 runs to 17 residues. Per germline, CDR1 ENHRY and CDR2 SYGVKD. The V segment lost 6 bases and the J segment 3 bases; nucleotides outside the gene matches: 13.

This clonotype came up many times. V and J are TRBV10-3 and TRBJ2-7; D possibly matches TRBD1 or TRBD2 (5 bases each). Germline lookup yields CDR1 ENHRY and CDR2 SYGVKD. CDR3 size: 13 residues. V was shortened by 6 bases and J by 4 bases, with 13 bases between the two germline ends. The CDR3: CAIRRSEGYEQYF. For the CDR3, the DNA is TGTGCCATCAGACGGAGCGAGGGGTACGAGCAGTACTTC.

The chain links TRBV9 to TRBJ2-6, with a weak D call TRBD2 (5 bases). The CDR3 totals 16 residues. V dropped 3 bases and J dropped 0 bases, with 10 bases sitting between them. Germline values: CDR1 SGDLS, CDR2 YYNGEE. This CDR3 reads CASSAGAGSGANVLTF. For the CDR3, the DNA is TGTGCCAGCAGCGCCGGCGCGGGCTCTGGGGCCAACGTCCTGACTTTC.